The 10 T cell receptor beta chains below were found in one sample sequenced in a study of cytomegalovirus exposure and HLA in healthy donors. The PCR contained 60 Vbeta and 13 Jbeta primers. Only in-frame clones appear in the TCRdb table, and some are missing; sequencing was by immunoSEQ multiplex PCR. The sample shows 100,000 to 150,000 clones, 70% to 85% of them seen only once. The material sequenced was PBMCs. These TCRs come from a woman in her forties in good health and CMV-seropositive.

The CDR3: CSVQGIYGYTF. In nucleotides, the CDR3 is TGCAGCGTTCAGGGGATCTATGGCTACACCTTC. The chain links TRBV29-1 to TRBJ1-2, with D possibly TRBD1 on 6 matching bases. Per the germline V gene, CDR1 is SQVTM and CDR2 is ANQGSEA. The CDR3 length is 11 residues. V was cut by 5 bases and J by 4 bases, with 8 bases left in between.

The chain links TRBV19 to TRBJ2-7; a weak D match, TRBD2 (6 bases). Trimming removed 5 bases at V and 0 bases at J, with 8 bases between. This CDR3 spans 13 amino acids. From germline, CDR1 is LNHDA and CDR2 SQIVND (reference sequence). The CDR3 coding sequence is TGTGCCAGTAGTCGGGGGATCTCCTACGAGCAGTACTTC. This sequence encodes CASSRGISYEQYF.

CDR3 DNA: TGTGCCAGCAGCCCACCACAGGGGGCCGCTGAAGCTTTCTTT. Translating it yields CASSPPQGAAEAFF. This chain uses TRBV5-6 with TRBJ1-1; 9 bases map to TRBD1. V lost 4 bases to trimming and J lost 6 bases; unmatched junction nucleotides: 7. In germline, CDR1 is SGHDT, CDR2 YYEEEE. The CDR3 contains 14 residues. Using reference TRBV5-6 and TRBJ1-1 for the parts outside the CDR3, the full variable domain is DAGVTQSPTHLIKTRGQQVTLRCSPKSGHDTVSWYQQALGQGPQFIFQYYEEEERQRGNFPDRFSGHQFPNYSSELNVNALLLGDSALYLCASSPPQGAAEAFFGQGTRLTVV.

The chain carries TRBV5-1 and TRBJ2-7, with D perhaps TRBD2 (5 bases). V was trimmed by 0 bases and J by 3 bases, leaving 13 bases between them. The CDR3 covers 15 residues. Germline CDR1 and CDR2: SGHRS and YFSETQ. The CDR3 DNA reads TGCGCCAGCAGCTTGGCCGGTAACGGGAACTACGAGCAGTACTTC. Protein: CASSLAGNGNYEQYF.

As to this clone: The junction departs from the called germline gene at one end, perhaps through a read error. This chain's CDR3 is CASSSLGGTGELFF. The CDR3 DNA is TGTGCTAGCAGCTCCCTAGGGGGAACCGGGGAGCTGTTTTTT. The chain joins TRBV7-7 to TRBJ2-2; TRBD1 is a possible D gene (6 bases). The CDR3 is 14 residues long. Germline V gene sequence: CDR1 SSHAT, CDR2 FNYEAQ (reference sequence).

The chain uses TRBV7-9 and TRBJ1-5; possibly TRBD1 for D (5 bases). The germline V and J ends were trimmed by 0 bases and 14 bases, with 11 bases remaining between them. This CDR3 region has 12 residues. Germline loops: CDR1 SEHNR, CDR2 FQNEAQ (reference sequence). The CDR3 is CASSLARGIKHF. The CDR3 DNA follows: TGTGCCAGCAGCTTAGCAAGGGGCATCAAGCATTTT.

J is TRBJ2-7 and V is TRBV9, with D possibly TRBD1 on 7 matching bases. Trimming removed 0 bases from V and 5 bases from J, with 12 bases in between. CDR1 and CDR2 from the germline V gene are SGDLS and YYNGEE. The CDR3 length is 14 residues. CDR3 residues: CASSVATRGDEQYF. In nucleotides, the CDR3 is TGTGCCAGCAGCGTAGCTACCAGGGGGGACGAGCAGTACTTC. The full variable domain, rest sourced from reference TRBV9 and TRBJ2-7, is DSGVTQTPKHLITATGQRVTLRCSPRSGDLSVYWYQQSLDQGLQFLIQYYNGEERAKGNILERFSAQQFPDLHSELNLSSLELGDSALYFCASSVATRGDEQYFGPGTRLTVT.

The chain combines TRBV6-5 with TRBJ2-1, with 8 bases identical to TRBD2. Trimming cost V 6 bases and J 3 bases; bases outside gene matches: 7. Germline CDR1 reads MNHEY; CDR2 reads SVGAGI. The CDR3 runs to 15 residues. DNA for the CDR3: TGTGCCAGCAGACAAAGCGGGAGTAGCTACAATGAGCAGTTCTTC. It is translated as CASRQSGSSYNEQFF.

The chain uses TRBV2 and TRBJ2-4, with D possibly being TRBD2 (5 bases). The CDR3 length is 14 residues. Trimming removed 6 bases from V and 2 bases from J, with 11 bases in between. Germline V gene lookup returns CDR1 SNHLY and CDR2 FYNNEI. CDR3: CASSLPGTKNIQYF. CDR3 nucleotides: TGTGCCAGCAGCTTGCCGGGAACCAAAAACATTCAGTACTTC.

The chain recombines TRBV19 with TRBJ2-3; 16 bases fit TRBD2. Trimming at V came to 3 bases and at J to 6 bases, leaving 6 bases not matched to a gene. This CDR3 region has 17 residues. Germline values: CDR1 LNHDA, CDR2 SQIVND (reference sequence). Written as DNA, the CDR3 is TGTGCCAGTAGTATCGGGACTAGCGGGAGGGTTGCGGATACGCAGTATTTT. Its protein is CASSIGTSGRVADTQYF.